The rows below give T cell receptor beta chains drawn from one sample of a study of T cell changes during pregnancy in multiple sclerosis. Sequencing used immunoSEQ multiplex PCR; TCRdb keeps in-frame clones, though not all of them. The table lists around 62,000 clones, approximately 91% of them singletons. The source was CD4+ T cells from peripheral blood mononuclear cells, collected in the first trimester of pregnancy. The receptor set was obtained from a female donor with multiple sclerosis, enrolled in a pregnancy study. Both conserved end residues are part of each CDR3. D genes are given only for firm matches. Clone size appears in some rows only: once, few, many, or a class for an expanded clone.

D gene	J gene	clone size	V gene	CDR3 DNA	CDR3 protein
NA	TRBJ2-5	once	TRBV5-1	TGCGCCAGCAGCTTGTCGGTACAAGAGACCCAGTACTTC	CASSLSVQETQYF
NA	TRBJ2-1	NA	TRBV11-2	TGTGCCAGCAGCTCACAGGTCGGGGGATACAATGAGCAGTTCTTC	CASSSQVGGYNEQFF
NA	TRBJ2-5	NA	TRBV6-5	TGTGCCAGCAGTTACACCAGGGCTCAAGAGACCCAGTACTTC	CASSYTRAQETQYF
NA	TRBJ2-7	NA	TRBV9	TGTGCCAGCAGCCCCCTAGCTGATAGCTCCTACGAGCAGTACTTC	CASSPLADSSYEQYF
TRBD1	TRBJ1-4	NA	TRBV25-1	TGTGCCAGCAGTGCCCTGGGACAGGGAGCGGAAAAACTGTTTTTT	CASSALGQGAEKLFF
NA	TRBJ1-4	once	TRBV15	TGTGCCACCAGCCGGGGGAATGAAAAACTGTTTTTT	CATSRGNEKLFF
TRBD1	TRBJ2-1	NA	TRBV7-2	TGTGCCAGCAGCCCGACGACAGGGACGCGGTTTAATGAGCAGTTCTTC	CASSPTTGTRFNEQFF
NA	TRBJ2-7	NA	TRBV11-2	TGTGCCAGCAGCACTTCTCCGGGCTCCTACGAGCAGTACTTC	CASSTSPGSYEQYF
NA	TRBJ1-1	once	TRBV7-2	TGTGCCAGCAGCTTAGAAGGGGGGGGGAACACTGAAGCTTTCTTT	CASSLEGGGNTEAFF
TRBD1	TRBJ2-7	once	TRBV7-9	TGTGCCAGCAGCGTACTTCTTCCGGGACAGGGGGTCCACGAGCAGTACTTC	CASSVLLPGQGVHEQYF
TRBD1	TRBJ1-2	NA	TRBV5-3	TGTGCCGGTTCCGGGACAGGGGGTGGAAGTGGCTACACCTTC	CAGSGTGGGSGYTF
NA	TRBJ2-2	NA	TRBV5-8	TGTGCCAGCAGCTTGGTAGCAGGGCTCTCCGGGGAGCTGTTTTTT	CASSLVAGLSGELFF
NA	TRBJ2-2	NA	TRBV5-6	TGTGCCAGCAGCCCCCTGAGGGTCGCCGGGGAGCTGTTTTTT	CASSPLRVAGELFF
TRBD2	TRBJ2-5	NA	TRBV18	TGTGCCAGCTCACCACTCCTCGGGGGGGCCGCAGAGACCCAGTACTTC	CASSPLLGGAAETQYF
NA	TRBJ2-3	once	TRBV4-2	TGTGCCAGCAGGGGGAGGGGGGAAGGCGAAGATACGCAGTATTTT	CASRGRGEGEDTQYF
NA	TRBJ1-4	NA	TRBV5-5	TGTGCCAGCAGCCCGACCGACAGAACGCGTAATGAAAAACTGTTTTTT	CASSPTDRTRNEKLFF
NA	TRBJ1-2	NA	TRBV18	TGTGCCAGCTCCCCGGCACAGGGTTTTCTATCTGGGGGCTACACCTTC	CASSPAQGFLSGGYTF
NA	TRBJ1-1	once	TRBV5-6	TGTGCCAGCAGCTTTGGAGGGAACACTGAAGCTTTCTTT	CASSFGGNTEAFF
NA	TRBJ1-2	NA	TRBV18	TGTGCCAGCTCACCACCAGGTTGGACAAGCTCTAACTATGGCTACACCTTC	CASSPPGWTSSNYGYTF
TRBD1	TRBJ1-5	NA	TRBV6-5	TGTGCCAGCAGTTACCAACAGGGGCAGCCCCAGCATTTT	CASSYQQGQPQHF
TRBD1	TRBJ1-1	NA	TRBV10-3	TGTGCCAGTCATCCTTCGACAGGGTGGACTGAAGCTTTCTTT	CASHPSTGWTEAFF
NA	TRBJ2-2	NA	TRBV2	TGTGCCAGCAGTGGCACGGTCTCAGGGGCCGGGGAGCTGTTTTTT	CASSGTVSGAGELFF
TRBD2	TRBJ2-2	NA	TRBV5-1	TGCGCCAGCAGCGGGGGGGATGTCGCGAACACCGGGGAGCTGTTTTTT	CASSGGDVANTGELFF
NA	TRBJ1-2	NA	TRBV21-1	TGTGCCAGCAGCAAAGAAGGGGGGGGACCGGACAGTCCCTTTGGCTACACCTTC	CASSKEGGGPDSPFGYTF
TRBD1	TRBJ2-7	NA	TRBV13	TGTGCCAGCAGCCCCCGGGACAGGTTTTCCTACGAGCAGTACTTC	CASSPRDRFSYEQYF
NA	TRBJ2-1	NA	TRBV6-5	TGTGCCAGCAGTTACGCAGGTGGGGGGGCGGGCGAGCAGTTCTTC	CASSYAGGGAGEQFF
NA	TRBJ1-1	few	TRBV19	TGTGCCAGTACGGGACACTCTAACACTGAAGCTTTCTTT	CASTGHSNTEAFF
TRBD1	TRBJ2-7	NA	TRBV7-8	TGTGCCAGCAGCTTTCCGGGACAGCTAATAATCTACGAGCAGTACTTC	CASSFPGQLIIYEQYF
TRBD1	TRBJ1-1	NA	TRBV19	TGTGCCAGTAGTATACTAGGGGGGACAGGGGCTGGGCGAGCTTTCTTT	CASSILGGTGAGRAFF
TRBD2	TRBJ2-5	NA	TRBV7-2	TGTGCCAGCAGCTCGCTGACTAGCGGGGTAGAGACCCAGTACTTC	CASSSLTSGVETQYF
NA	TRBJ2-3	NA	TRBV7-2	TGTGCCAGCAGCTTAGGACTCCTAACAGATACGCAGTATTTT	CASSLGLLTDTQYF
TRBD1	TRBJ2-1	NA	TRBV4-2	TGTGCCAGCAGGACCTCTACAGGGGCGAACTACAATGAGCAGTTCTTC	CASRTSTGANYNEQFF
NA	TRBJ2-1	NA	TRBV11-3	TGTGCCAGCAGCTCTAGAATCGGTATCGATGAGCAGTTCTTC	CASSSRIGIDEQFF
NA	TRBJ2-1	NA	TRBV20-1	TGCAGTGCTAGAGCCGACAGGGAGCAGTTCTTC	CSARADREQFF
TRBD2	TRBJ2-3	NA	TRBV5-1	TGCGCCAGCAGCTTGGTGGCGGGGGGGCCTGTAGATACGCAGTATTTT	CASSLVAGGPVDTQYF
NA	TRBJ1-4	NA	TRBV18	TGTGCCAGCTCCGCATCGGACCTCCCAAGGGGTGAAAAACTGTTTTTT	CASSASDLPRGEKLFF
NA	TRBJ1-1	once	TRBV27	TGTGCCAGCAGTCCGCGAGTTGGTCGGAACACTGAAGCTTTCTTT	CASSPRVGRNTEAFF